Sequencing of this TCR beta chain was carried out in a study of identifying expanded T cells in peripheral blood. Germline lookup yields CDR1 SGHTA and CDR2 FQGTGA. This CDR3 has 14 amino acids. V shed 9 bases and J shed 0 bases, with 13 bases lying between them. Whole-study findings and limits: Clone count variance between approximately two-week samples rose with total template count. Differentially abundant clones: about 1.3 between replicates, approximately 15 at 2 to 3 weeks, 19 to 20 at four.

Sequenced by immunoSEQ multiplex PCR; TCRdb stores in-frame clones only, minus some. The profile shows approximately 63,000 clones, approximately 87% of them singletons. For this clone: Its antigen is unidentified.

Sequenced sample: blood. The chain is built from TRBV7-3 and TRBJ2-3; D unclear. The receptor was derived from a person between 18 and 70 years old in good health. CDR3 in amino acids: CASKGDVSTDTQYF. In nucleotides, the CDR3 is TGTGCCAGTAAAGGAGACGTTAGCACAGATACGCAGTATTTT. Variable domain in full (rest from reference TRBV7-3 and TRBJ2-3): GAGVSQTPSNKVTEKGKYVELRCDPISGHTALYWYRQSLGQGPEFLIYFQGTGAADDSGLPNDRFFAVRPEGSVSTLKIQRTERGDSAVYLCASKGDVSTDTQYFGPGTRLTVL.